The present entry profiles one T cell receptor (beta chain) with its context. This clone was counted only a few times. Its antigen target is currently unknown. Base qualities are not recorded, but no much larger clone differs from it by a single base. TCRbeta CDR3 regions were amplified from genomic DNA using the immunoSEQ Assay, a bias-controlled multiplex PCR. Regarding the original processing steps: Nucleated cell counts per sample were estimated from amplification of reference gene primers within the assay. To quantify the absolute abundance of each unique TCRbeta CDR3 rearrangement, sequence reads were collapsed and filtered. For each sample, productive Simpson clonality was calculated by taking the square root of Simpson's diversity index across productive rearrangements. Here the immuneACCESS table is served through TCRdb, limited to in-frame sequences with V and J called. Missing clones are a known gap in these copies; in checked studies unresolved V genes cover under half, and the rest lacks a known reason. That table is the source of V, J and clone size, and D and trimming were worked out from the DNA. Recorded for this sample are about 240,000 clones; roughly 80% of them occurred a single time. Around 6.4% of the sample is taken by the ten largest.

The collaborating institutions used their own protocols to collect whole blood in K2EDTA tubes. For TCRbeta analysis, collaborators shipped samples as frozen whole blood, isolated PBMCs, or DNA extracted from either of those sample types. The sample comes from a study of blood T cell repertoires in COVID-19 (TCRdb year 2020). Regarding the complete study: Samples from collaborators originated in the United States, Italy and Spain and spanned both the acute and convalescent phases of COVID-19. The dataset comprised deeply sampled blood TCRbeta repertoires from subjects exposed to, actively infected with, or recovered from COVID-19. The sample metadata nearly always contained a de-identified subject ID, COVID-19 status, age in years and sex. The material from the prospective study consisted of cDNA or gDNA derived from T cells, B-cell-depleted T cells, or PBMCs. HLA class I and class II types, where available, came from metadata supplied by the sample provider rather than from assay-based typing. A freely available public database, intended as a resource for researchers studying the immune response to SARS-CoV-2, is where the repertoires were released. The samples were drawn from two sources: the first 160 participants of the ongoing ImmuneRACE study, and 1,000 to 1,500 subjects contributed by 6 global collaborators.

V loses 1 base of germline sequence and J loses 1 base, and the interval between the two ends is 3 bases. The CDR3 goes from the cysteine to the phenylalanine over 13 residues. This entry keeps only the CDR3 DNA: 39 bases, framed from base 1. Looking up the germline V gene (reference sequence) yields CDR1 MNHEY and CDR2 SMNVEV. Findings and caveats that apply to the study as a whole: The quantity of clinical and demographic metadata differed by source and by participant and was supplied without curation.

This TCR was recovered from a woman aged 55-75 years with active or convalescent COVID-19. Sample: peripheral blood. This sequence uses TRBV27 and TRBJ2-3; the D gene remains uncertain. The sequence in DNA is TGTGCCAGCAGTTTATTAGGCACAGATACGCAGTATTTT. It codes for CASSLLGTDTQYF.